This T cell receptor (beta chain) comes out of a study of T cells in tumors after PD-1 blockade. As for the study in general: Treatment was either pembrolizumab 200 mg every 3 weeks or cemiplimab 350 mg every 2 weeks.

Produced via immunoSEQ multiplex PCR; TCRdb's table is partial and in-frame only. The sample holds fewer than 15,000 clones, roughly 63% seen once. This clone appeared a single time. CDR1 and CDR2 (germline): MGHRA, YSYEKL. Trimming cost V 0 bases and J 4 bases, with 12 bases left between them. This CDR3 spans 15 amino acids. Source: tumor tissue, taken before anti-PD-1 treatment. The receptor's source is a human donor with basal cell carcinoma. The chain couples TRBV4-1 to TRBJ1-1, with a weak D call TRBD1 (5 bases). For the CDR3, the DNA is TGCGCCAGCAGCCAAGATTCCGGGGGGAGCACTGAAGCTTTCTTT. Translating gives CASSQDSGGSTEAFF.